Sequencing of this T cell receptor beta chain was carried out in a study of T cells in Graves' hyperthyroidism and ophthalmopathy (dated by TCRdb to 2018 to 2020). Turning to the overall study: Peripheral blood samples were taken at the time of initial diagnosis, prior to any treatment. An independent validation cohort of under 20 hyperthyroidism patients and 17 patients who later progressed to ophthalmopathy tested prospective prediction of ophthalmopathy. Following sampling, methimazole starting at 30 mg daily was given to hyperthyroidism patients, and high-dose intravenous methylprednisolone was given to ophthalmopathy patients. The paper describes TCR Vbeta CDR3 sequencing of 120 to 150 peripheral blood samples, made up of fewer than 50 ophthalmopathy patients, some 80 hyperthyroidism patients and some 17 progressor patients. In more than 5 Graves' hyperthyroidism patients, the study also compared T-cell repertoires from thyroid tissue with T-cell repertoires from blood. A discovery cohort of about a hundred patients, 43 with Graves' ophthalmopathy and 57 with stable Graves' hyperthyroidism, was used to find distinguishing TCR V-J signatures. The roughly 100 discovery patients were randomly divided into training and test sets at a 7:3 ratio. Broader findings and caveats from the paper: In validation, the model predicted progression to ophthalmopathy with over 65% sensitivity and about 72% specificity, a median of about 6.7 months before onset. Most expanded thyroid clonotypes (frequency above 0.001) were also detected in blood, a finding suggesting that blood repertoires may reflect thyroid immune responses. No statistical method was used to set the sample size in advance, and investigators knew the group allocation. A model built on a 13 V-J signature distinguished ophthalmopathy from stable hyperthyroidism, reaching roughly 88% sensitivity and approximately 83% specificity in cross-validation and 80%/75% in testing.

The TCR beta CDR3 regions were amplified from RNA transcripts. The TCR CDR3 was subjected to a first round of RT-PCR using the HTBI primer set and the Qiagen OneStep RT-PCR kit. Libraries were constructed in a second round of multiplex PCR, after which size selection and purification were carried out. Sequencing of the libraries was done on an Illumina HiSeq2000 using paired-end 100 bp reads. The authors processed their data as follows. Raw data were processed with SOAPnuke, discarding reads with adapters, uncalled bases, mean Phred below 15, or no exact constant-primer or identifier match. High-quality paired reads were merged with COPE v1.2.5, and unique nucleotide sequences were defined as clonotypes. MiTCR v1.1 was used to align the clonotypes against IMGT TRBV, TRBD and TRBJ reference segments. The analysis was restricted to V-J combinations with a frequency above 0.0001, which together covered roughly 99% of the repertoires. A TCS score was defined as the ratio between F50 (clonal expansion) and ExV (chaos), using BLOSUM62-based TCRdist between CDR3 peptides within each V-J. Welch's t-statistics and random forest reduced approximately 520 V-J features to 10 to 15, which were used in a naive Bayes classifier (R e1071). TCRdb trimmed public reads at Q25 via fastp, called clones via MiXCR and kept in-frame beta chains. One record per CDR3 amino acid sequence lists the most common genes and DNA. It is TCRdb's table, rather than the study itself, that gives the V and J calls and clone size. The sample data list hundreds of thousands of distinct CDR3 sequences, and about 12% of these were observed just once. Roughly 9.2% of the sample rests with the top ten.

The CDR3 spans 15 residues, from the cysteine through the phenylalanine. Only CDR3 DNA remains: 45 bases, in frame from the first base. Trimming at the junction amounts to 6 bases on V and 2 bases on J, and the germline ends lie 17 bases apart. Via the germline V gene, CDR1 is MNHNS and CDR2 SASEGT. This clonotype was picked up many times. Its antigen remains undetermined. Base qualities are not recorded, but no much larger clone differs from it by a single base. Stable Graves' hyperthyroidism was defined as no progression to ophthalmopathy during 18 months of follow-up. Hyperthyroidism patients were aged 18 to 65 years and newly diagnosed, with disease duration of less than 2 months. Any patient with an uncontrolled infection, another autoimmune disease, pregnancy or lactation was excluded. Diagnoses were based on clinical symptoms, serum thyroxine and TRAb, thyroid ultrasound and orbital computed tomography. PBMCs were separated from approximately 9.9 ml of fresh peripheral blood using Ficoll-Paque density gradient centrifugation. Trizol reagent was used to extract total RNA, and RNA quality was then checked on an Agilent 2100 Bioanalyzer.

The clonotype comes from a woman aged 18-29 years with Graves' hyperthyroidism. The sequence links TRBV6-1 to TRBJ2-7; the D gene is possibly TRBD1 or TRBD2, with 6 bases matching each. Sample: blood. The CDR3 has the sequence CASSSTGGSAYEQYF. In nucleotides, the sequence is TGTGCCAGCAGCTCCACCGGGGGCTCAGCCTACGAGCAGTACTTC.